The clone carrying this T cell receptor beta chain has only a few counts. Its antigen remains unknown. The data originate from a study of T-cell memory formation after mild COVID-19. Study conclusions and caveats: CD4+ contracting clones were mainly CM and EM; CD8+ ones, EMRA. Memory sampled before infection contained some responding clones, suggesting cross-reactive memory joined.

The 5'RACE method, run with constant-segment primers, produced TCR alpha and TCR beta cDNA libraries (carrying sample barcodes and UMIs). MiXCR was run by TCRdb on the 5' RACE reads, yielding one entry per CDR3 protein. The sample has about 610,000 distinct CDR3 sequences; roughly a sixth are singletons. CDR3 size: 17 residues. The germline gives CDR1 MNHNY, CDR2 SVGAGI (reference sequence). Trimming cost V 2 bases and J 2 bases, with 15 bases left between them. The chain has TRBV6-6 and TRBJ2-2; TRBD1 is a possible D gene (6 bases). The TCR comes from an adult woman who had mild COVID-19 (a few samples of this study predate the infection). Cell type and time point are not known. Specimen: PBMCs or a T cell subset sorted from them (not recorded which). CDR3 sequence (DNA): TGTGCCAGCAGTTACCCCGCCGGGACAATTAACACCGGGGAGCTGTTTTTT. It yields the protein CASSYPAGTINTGELFF.